This TCR beta chain was identified during a study of CD8 T cells in ankylosing spondylitis. Researchers built TCR beta libraries using quantitative 5'-RACE with molecular barcodes. Via MiXCR, TCRdb re-called the 5' RACE reads, giving one row per CDR3 protein. The sample carries 300,000 to 350,000 distinct CDR3 sequences, 9.5% to 13% recorded once. V shed 6 bases and J 0 bases; nucleotides not matched to a gene: 8. Germline lookup yields CDR1 MDHEN and CDR2 SYDVKM. The CDR3 covers 17 residues. Notes on the study in general: Reportedly, matched ankylosing spondylitis synovial fluid was significantly enriched for disease-linked clones.

As for this clonotype: The antigen remains undetermined.

This receptor was identified in a female donor with ankylosing spondylitis or in good health (not recorded which). Sequenced sample: blood, either unsorted or a sorted T cell fraction (not recorded which). The chain carries TRBV28 and TRBJ1-4, with 9 positions matching TRBD1. The CDR3 loop is CASRRGQGSATNEKLFF. The CDR3 DNA follows: TGTGCCAGCAGAAGGGGACAGGGTAGTGCAACTAATGAAAAACTGTTTTTT.